A single sample gave rise to the 10 T cell receptor beta chains below, sequenced in a study of shared clonotypes between healthy human individuals. Libraries were prepared by immunoSEQ multiplex PCR; TCRdb keeps only in-frame clonotypes and omits some of them. The sample lists over a million clones; 98% were seen once. Input material: naive CD4+ T cells sorted from blood. Specified subset: CD45RA+ positively selected. These receptors were taken from a man aged 25 to 40 in good health.

The J gene is TRBJ2-7, the V gene TRBV2; 7 bases fit TRBD2. The V gene's germline CDR1 is SNHLY and CDR2 FYNNEI. CDR3 length: 13 amino acids. J gave up 3 bases and V 3 bases, and 2 bases lay outside the gene matches. The CDR3 protein is CASSEREYYEQYF. CDR3 bases: TGTGCCAGCAGTGAGCGGGAGTACTACGAGCAGTACTTC.

In DNA, the CDR3 is TGTGCCAGCAGCTTAGAGGGTTTATACCACAATGAGCAGTTCTTC. Encoded protein: CASSLEGLYHNEQFF. The rearrangement uses TRBV7-9 and TRBJ2-1; no clear D. Germline V gene sequence: CDR1 SEHNR, CDR2 FQNEAQ (reference sequence). V lost 1 base and J lost 5, with 12 bases in between. This CDR3 region has 15 residues.

This rearrangement joins TRBV10-3 to TRBJ2-1; D remains ambiguous. V lost 5 bases and J 0 bases, leaving 14 bases between the germline ends. CDR1 ENHRY and CDR2 SYGVKD come from the germline V gene. The CDR3 spans 16 residues. Written as DNA, the CDR3 is TGTGCCATCAGTTACGATGCACTCCCCTCCTACAATGAGCAGTTCTTC. Its translation is CAISYDALPSYNEQFF.

V is TRBV18 and J is TRBJ2-2, with 10 nucleotides matching TRBD1. V lost 8 bases to trimming and J lost 5 bases; unmatched junction nucleotides: 5. Germline CDR1 is KGHSH and CDR2 is LQKENI. The CDR3 runs 14 residues. The CDR3 reads CASADRGRTGELFF. Written as DNA, the CDR3 is TGTGCCAGCGCAGACAGGGGGCGGACCGGGGAGCTGTTTTTT.

The V gene is TRBV9, the J gene TRBJ2-7; 8 bases fit TRBD2. V lost 3 bases to trimming and J lost 4 bases; unmatched junction nucleotides: 12. The CDR3 consists of 16 residues. Germline V lookup: CDR1 SGDLS, CDR2 YYNGEE. The CDR3 reads CASSAGRGLVRYEQYF. DNA for the CDR3: TGTGCCAGCAGCGCCGGTCGGGGACTAGTTCGGTACGAGCAGTACTTC.

The table lists this clone with a count of one. The rearrangement links TRBV25-1 to TRBJ2-7; maybe TRBD1 (7 bases). CDR1 is MGHDK, CDR2 SYGVNS, per germline. Trimming removed 1 base from V and 6 bases from J, with 13 bases in between. The CDR3 runs 14 residues. The CDR3 loop reads CASSEFGRGVEQYF. In DNA, the CDR3 is TGTGCCAGCAGTGAATTCGGCAGGGGGGTCGAGCAGTACTTC.

The V call is TRBV6-6, the J call TRBJ2-7; possible D gene TRBD2, 6 bases. Trimming left V 6 bases short and J 3 bases short, with 12 bases between. Germline V gene lookup returns CDR1 MNHNY and CDR2 SVGAGI (reference sequence). The CDR3 is 13 amino acids. The CDR3 DNA reads TGTGCCAGCAGCAGGGACTCTCTCTACGAGCAGTACTTC. Translating it yields CASSRDSLYEQYF.

The rearrangement uses TRBV2 and TRBJ2-2; TRBD1 matches at 10 bases. The CDR3 is made up of 15 amino acids. Germline assignment: CDR1 SNHLY and CDR2 FYNNEI. With V trimmed by 1 base and J by 7 bases, 3 bases remained unmatched. DNA for the CDR3: TGTGCCAGCAGTGAAGGGACAGGGGGGATCGGGGAGCTGTTTTTT. This encodes CASSEGTGGIGELFF.

This chain connects TRBV6-1 to TRBJ2-7, with D possibly matching TRBD1 (6 bases). V was clipped by 7 bases and J by 3 bases, with 13 bases between them. CDR1 is MNHNS and CDR2 is SASEGT in the germline V gene. This CDR3 region has 13 residues. The CDR3 here is CASNTGLNYEQYF. The CDR3 DNA is TGTGCCAGCAATACAGGGCTAAACTACGAGCAGTACTTC.

With respect to this clone: The identical CDR3 is also encoded by other nucleotide sequences in the sample. The chain carries TRBV5-1 and TRBJ2-1; D gene unclear. The CDR3 is made up of 13 amino acids. The V end lost 0 bases, the J end lost 0 bases, and 1 base lay between the germline ends. Germline CDR1 and CDR2: SGHRS and YFSETQ. The CDR3 sequence: CASSLGSYNEQFF. Written as DNA, the CDR3 is TGCGCCAGCAGCTTGGGCTCCTACAATGAGCAGTTCTTC.